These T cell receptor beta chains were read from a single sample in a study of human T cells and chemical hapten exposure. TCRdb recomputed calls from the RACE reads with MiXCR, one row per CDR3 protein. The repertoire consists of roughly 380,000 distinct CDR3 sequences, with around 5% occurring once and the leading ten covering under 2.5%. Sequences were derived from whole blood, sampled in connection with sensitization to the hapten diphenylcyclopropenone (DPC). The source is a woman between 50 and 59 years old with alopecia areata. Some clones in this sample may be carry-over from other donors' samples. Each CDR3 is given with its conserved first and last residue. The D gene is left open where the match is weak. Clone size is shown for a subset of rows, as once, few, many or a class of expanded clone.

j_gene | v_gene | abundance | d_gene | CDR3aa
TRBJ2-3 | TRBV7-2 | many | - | CASTSTDTQYF
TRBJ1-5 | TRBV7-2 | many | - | CASSLVLQLGNQPQHF
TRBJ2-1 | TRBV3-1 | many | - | CASSQADEQFF
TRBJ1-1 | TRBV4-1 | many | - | CASSQEQGNTEAFF
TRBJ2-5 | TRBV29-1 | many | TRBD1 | CSVEGTGGFKYF
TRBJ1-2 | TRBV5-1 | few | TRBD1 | CASSFRQGGYGYTF
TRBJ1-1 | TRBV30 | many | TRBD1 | CAWDRGHRLGVNTEAFF
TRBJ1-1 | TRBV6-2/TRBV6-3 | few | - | CASRYTENTEAFF
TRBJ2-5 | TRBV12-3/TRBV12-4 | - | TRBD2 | CASSRREFQETQYF
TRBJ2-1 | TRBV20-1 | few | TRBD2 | CSASPILPREGKNEQFF
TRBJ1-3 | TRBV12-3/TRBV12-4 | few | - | CASSFQGLGSGNTIYF
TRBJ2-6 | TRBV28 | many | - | CASSLPSGANVLTF
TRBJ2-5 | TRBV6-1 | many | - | CASNTAPGHEETQYF
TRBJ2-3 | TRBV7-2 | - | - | CASSLLVQPDTQYF
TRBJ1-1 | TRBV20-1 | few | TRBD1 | CSVSQGANTEAFF
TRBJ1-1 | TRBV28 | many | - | CASSPPLGTPNTEAFF
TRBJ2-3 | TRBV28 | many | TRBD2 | CASIVAGGPTDTQYF
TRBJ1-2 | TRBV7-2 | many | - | CASSLVRKDNYGYTF
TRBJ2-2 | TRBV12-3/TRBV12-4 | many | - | CASSLGVAGELFF
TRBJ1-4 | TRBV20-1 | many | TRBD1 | CSARDRAIYEKLFF
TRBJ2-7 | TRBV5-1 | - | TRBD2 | CASSLAGDAYEQYF
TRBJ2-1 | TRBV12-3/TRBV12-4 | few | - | CASSLPGAYNEQFF
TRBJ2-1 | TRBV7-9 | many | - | CASSLEQATGEQFF
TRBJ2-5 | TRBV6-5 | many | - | CASSTRQETQYF
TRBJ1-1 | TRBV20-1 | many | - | CSALTQGNTEAFF
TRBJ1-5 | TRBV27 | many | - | CASSLRGSVQPQHF
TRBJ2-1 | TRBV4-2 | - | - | CASSQGSVFNNEQFF
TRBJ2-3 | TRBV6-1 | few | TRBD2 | CASSRTSGRAGLPDTQYF
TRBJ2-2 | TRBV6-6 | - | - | CASSSDRHGELFF
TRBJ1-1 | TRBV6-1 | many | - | CASSGPMNTEAFF
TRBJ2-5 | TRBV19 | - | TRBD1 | CASTRTGTQETQYF
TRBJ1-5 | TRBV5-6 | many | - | CASSWGPSGGQPQHF
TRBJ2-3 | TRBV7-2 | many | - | CASSSDAGTDTQYF
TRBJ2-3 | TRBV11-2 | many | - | CASSFDHRTDTQYF
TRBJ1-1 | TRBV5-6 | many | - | CASSSQGKGAFF
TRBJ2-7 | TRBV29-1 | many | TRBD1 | CSVYRGNEQYF
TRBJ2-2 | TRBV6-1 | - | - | CASTQYDRNTGELFF
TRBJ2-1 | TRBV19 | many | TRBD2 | CASSIETSGGLYNEQFF
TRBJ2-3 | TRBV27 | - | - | CASSLYTGVTDTQYF
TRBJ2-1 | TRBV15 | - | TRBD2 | CATKDGTSGYNEQFF
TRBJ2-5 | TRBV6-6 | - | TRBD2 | CASSPGTSGGGLAETQYF
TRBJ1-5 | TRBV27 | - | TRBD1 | CASSSSTGDWNQPQHF
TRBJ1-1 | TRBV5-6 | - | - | CASSLSFSGTEAFF
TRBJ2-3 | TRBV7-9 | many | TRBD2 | CASSLDLAGEDTQYF
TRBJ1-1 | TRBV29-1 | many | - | CSVTGHLNTEAFF
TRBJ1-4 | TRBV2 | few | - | CASRQDGGSARKLFF
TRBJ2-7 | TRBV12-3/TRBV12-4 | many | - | CASSLSRSRTYEQYF
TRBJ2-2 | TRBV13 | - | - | CASSLEGELFF
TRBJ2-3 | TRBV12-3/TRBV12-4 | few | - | CASGIYTSKADTQYF